The T cell receptor beta chain under discussion was sequenced for a study of molecular identifiers for immune sequencing clone quantification. Libraries of naive CD8 cells were prepared from approximately 20,000 to 1,000,000 sorted cells using 10%, 30% or 50% RNA. Naive CD8 T cells underwent sorting with the CD8+CD4-CCR7+CD45RA+ definition. This clonotype was counted ten times or more. Making the bulk TCR libraries relied on previously described methods and listed TCR primers. MiXCR, applied by TCRdb to the PCR reads, yields one record per CDR3 protein. The table has about 100,000 distinct CDR3 sequences, around 33% seen once. The CDR3 is 14 residues long. V was pared by 5 bases and J by 1 base, with 11 bases between. Germline CDR1 and CDR2: SGHTA and FQGNSA.

The clonotype originates from a human donor in good health. Some libraries in this study had Jurkat cell RNA spiked in. Sequencing was performed on naive CD8+ T cells from blood, with Jurkat cell RNA spiked in. Documented subset: FACS-sorted CD8+CD4-CCR7+CD45RA+ naive T cells. This chain links TRBV7-2 with TRBJ1-2; D might be TRBD1 (5 bases). The CDR3 coding sequence is TGTGCCAGCAGCCCCCGACAGATTAACTATGGCTACACCTTC. Translating it yields CASSPRQINYGYTF.